The 2 T cell receptor beta chains below all came from one sample that was sequenced in a study of blood T cell repertoires in COVID-19. Sequenced by immunoSEQ multiplex PCR; TCRdb stores in-frame clones only, minus some. The sample holds around 700,000 clones, about nine tenths seen once. The material sequenced was peripheral blood. These receptors were taken from a woman in her late teens or twenties with acute or convalescent COVID-19.

The table lists this clone with a count of one. This rearrangement joins TRBV30 to TRBJ1-5; D might be TRBD1 (5 bases). V lost 0 bases and J lost 1, with 7 bases in between. The CDR3 spans 14 residues. Germline V gives CDR1 GTSNPN, CDR2 SVGIG (reference sequence). In nucleotides, the CDR3 is TGTGCCTGGAGTGTCGACAGAAGCAATCAGCCCCAGCATTTT. It codes for CAWSVDRSNQPQHF.

The count of this clone is one. V usage is TRBV7-9 and J usage is TRBJ2-2; D ambiguous. Per germline, CDR1 SEHNR and CDR2 FQNEAQ (reference sequence). The CDR3 extends over 13 amino acids. Trimming took off 5 bases at V and 4 bases at J, with 8 bases between the two ends. CDR3 DNA: TGTGCCAGCAGCCCAGAAACCACCGGGGAGCTGTTTTTT. Protein product: CASSPETTGELFF.